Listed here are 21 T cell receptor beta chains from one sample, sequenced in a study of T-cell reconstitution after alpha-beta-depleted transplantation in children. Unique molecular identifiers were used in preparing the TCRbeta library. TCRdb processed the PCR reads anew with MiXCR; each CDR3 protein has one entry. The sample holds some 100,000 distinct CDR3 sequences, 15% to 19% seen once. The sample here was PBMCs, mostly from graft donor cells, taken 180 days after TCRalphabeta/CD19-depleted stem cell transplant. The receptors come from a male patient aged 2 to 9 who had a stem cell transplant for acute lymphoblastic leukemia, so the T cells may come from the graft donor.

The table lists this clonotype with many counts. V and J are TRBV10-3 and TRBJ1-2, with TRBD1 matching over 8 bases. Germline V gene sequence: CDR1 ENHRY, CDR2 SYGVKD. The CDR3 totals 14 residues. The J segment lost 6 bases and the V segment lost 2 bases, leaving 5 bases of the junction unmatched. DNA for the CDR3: TGTGCCATCAGTGAGCCCGGACAGGGAAATGGCTACACCTTC. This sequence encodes CAISEPGQGNGYTF.

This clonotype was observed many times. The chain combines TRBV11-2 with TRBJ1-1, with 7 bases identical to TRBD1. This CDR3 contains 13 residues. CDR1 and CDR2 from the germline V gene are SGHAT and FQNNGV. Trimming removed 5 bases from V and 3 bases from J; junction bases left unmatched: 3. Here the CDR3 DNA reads TGTGCCAGCAGCACCGGGACAGACACTGAAGCTTTCTTT. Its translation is CASSTGTDTEAFF.

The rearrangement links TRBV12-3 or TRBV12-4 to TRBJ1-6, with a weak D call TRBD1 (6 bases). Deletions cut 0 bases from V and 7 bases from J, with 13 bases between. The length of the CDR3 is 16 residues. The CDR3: CASSLASGARNSPLHF. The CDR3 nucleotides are TGTGCCAGCAGTTTAGCCTCGGGGGCCCGGAATTCACCCCTCCACTTT.

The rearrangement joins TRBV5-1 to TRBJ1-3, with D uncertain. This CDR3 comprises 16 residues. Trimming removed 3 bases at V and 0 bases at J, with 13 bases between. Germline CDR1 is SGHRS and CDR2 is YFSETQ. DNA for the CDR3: TGCGCCAGCAGCTCGTGGGCCACAAGCTCTGGAAACACCATATATTTT. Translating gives CASSSWATSSGNTIYF.

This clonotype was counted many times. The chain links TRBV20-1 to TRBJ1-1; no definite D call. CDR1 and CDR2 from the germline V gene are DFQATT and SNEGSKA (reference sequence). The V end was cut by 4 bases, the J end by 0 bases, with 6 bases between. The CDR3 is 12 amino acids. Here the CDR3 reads CSANYLNTEAFF. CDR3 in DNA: TGCAGTGCTAATTACCTGAACACTGAAGCTTTCTTT.

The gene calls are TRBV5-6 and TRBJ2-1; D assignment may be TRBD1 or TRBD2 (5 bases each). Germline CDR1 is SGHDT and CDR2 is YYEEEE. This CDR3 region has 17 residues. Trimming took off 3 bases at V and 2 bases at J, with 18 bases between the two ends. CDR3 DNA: TGTGCCAGCAGCTCCAGACGGGGCACTGATACCTACAATGAGCAGTTCTTC. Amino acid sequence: CASSSRRGTDTYNEQFF.

The CDR3 region is CASSLEVGAGVEAFF. The CDR3 DNA reads as TGCGCCAGCAGCTTGGAGGTTGGGGCGGGCGTCGAAGCTTTCTTT. The V and J genes are TRBV5-1 and TRBJ1-1; a possible D gene is TRBD1 (5 bases). The CDR3 runs 15 residues. Germline CDR1 and CDR2: SGHRS and YFSETQ. Trimming pared 0 bases from V and 8 bases from J, leaving 17 bases between.

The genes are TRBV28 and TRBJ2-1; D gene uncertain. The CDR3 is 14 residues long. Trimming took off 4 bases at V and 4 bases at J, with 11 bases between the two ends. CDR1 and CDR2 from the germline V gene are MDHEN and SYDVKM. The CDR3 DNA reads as TGTGCCAGCAGTTGGGCAGAGCCTTACAATGAGCAGTTCTTC. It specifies CASSWAEPYNEQFF. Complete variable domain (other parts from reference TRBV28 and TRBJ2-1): DVKVTQSSRYLVKRTGEKVFLECVQDMDHENMFWYRQDPGLGLRLIYFSYDVKMKEKGDIPEGYSVSREKKERFSLILESASTNQTSMYLCASSWAEPYNEQFFGPGTRLTVL.

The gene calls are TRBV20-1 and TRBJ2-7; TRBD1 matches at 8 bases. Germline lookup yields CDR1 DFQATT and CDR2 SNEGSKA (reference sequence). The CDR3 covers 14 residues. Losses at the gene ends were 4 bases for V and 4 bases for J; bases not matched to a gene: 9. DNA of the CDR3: TGCAGTGCTAAGTCCCGGGACAGGTCGTACGAGCAGTACTTC. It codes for CSAKSRDRSYEQYF.

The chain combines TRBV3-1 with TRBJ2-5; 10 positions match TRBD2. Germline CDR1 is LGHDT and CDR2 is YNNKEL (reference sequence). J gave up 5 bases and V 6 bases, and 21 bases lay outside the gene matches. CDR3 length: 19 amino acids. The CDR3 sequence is CASSFLPLLSGGALETQYF. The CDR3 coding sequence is TGTGCCAGCAGTTTTCTTCCCCTATTGAGCGGGGGGGCCCTGGAGACCCAGTACTTC.

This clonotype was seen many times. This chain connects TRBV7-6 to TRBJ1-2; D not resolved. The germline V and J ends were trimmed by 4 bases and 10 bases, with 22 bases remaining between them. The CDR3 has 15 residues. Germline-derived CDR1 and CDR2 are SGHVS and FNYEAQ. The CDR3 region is CASSSPAGPRNAYTF. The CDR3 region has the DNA TGTGCCAGCAGCTCCCCGGCCGGACCCCGGAATGCCTACACCTTC.

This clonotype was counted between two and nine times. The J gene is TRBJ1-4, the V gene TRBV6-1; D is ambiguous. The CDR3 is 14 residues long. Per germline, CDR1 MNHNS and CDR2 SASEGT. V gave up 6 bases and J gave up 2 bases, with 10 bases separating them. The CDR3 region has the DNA TGTGCCAGCAGGGAGACGGAGACTAATGAAAAACTGTTTTTT. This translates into CASRETETNEKLFF.

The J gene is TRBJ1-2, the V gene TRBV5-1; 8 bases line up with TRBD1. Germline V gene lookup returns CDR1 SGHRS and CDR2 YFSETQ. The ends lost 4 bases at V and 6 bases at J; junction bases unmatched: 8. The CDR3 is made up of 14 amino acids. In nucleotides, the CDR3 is TGCGCCAGCAGCGGAGGGCAGGGGGCGGATGGCTACACCTTC. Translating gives CASSGGQGADGYTF. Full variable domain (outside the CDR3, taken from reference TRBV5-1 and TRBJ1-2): KAGVTQTPRYLIKTRGQQVTLSCSPISGHRSVSWYQQTPGQGLQFLFEYFSETQRNKGNFPGRFSGRQFSNSRSEMNVSTLELGDSALYLCASSGGQGADGYTFGSGTRLTVV.

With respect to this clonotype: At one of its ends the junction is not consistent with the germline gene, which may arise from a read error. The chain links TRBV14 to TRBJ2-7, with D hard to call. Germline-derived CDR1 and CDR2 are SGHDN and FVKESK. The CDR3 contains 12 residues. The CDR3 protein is CASSQGWSEQSF. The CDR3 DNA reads TGTGCCAGCAGCCAGGGGTGGAGTGAGCAGTCCTTC.

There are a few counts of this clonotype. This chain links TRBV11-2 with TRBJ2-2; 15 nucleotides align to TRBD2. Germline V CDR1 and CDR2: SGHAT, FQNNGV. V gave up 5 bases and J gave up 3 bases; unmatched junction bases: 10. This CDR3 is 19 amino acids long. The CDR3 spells CASSPRTSGGAQYTGELFF. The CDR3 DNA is TGTGCCAGCAGCCCCAGGACTAGCGGGGGGGCCCAGTACACCGGGGAGCTGTTTTTT.

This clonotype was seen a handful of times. CDR3 nucleotides: TGCAGTGCTCGGACAGAGGCGGATGAGCAGTTCTTC. This translates into CSARTEADEQFF. V usage is TRBV20-1 and J usage is TRBJ2-1, with D possibly matching TRBD1 (6 bases). Germline loops: CDR1 DFQATT, CDR2 SNEGSKA (reference sequence). The CDR3 loop spans 12 amino acids. The V end lost 5 bases, the J end lost 8 bases, and 13 bases lay between the germline ends.

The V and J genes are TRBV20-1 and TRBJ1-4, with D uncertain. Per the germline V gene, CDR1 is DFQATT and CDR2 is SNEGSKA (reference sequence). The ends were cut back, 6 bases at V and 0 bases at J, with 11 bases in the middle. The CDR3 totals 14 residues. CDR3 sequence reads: CSAPKGATNEKLFF. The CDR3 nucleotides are TGCAGTGCCCCGAAGGGTGCAACTAATGAAAAACTGTTTTTT.

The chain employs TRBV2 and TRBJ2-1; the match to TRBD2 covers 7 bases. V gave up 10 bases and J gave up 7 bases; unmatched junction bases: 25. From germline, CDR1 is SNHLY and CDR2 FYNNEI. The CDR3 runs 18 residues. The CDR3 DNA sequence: TGTGCCATCTGTGCCGGAGGAGTGGGGACTATACCCCCTAATGAGCAGTTCTTC. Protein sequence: CAICAGGVGTIPPNEQFF.

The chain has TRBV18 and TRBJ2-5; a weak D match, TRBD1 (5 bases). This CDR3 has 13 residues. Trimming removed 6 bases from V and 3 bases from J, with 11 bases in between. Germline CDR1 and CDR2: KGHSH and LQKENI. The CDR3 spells CASSQGLEETQYF. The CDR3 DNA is TGTGCCAGCTCTCAGGGCCTAGAAGAGACCCAGTACTTC. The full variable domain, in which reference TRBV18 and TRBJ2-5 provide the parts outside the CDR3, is NAGVMQNPRHLVRRRGQEARLRCSPMKGHSHVYWYRQLPEEGLKFMVYLQKENIIDESGMPKERFSAEFPKEGPSILRIQQVVRGDSAAYFCASSQGLEETQYFGPGTRLLVL.

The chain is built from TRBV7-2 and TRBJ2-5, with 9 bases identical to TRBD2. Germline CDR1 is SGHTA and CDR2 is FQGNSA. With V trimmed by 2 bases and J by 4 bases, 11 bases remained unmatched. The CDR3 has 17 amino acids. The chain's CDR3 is CASSLQGAGGAGETQYF. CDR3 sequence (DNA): TGTGCCAGCAGCTTACAGGGAGCGGGGGGTGCAGGAGAGACCCAGTACTTC.

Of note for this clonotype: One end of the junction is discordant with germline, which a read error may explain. CDR3 coding DNA: TGTGTCAGCAGGCTAGTACGCCTAGCGGGAACTTACGAGCAGTACTTC. This gives the protein CVSRLVRLAGTYEQYF. The rearrangement joins TRBV6-1 to TRBJ2-7, with 9 bases identical to TRBD2. The CDR3 runs to 16 residues. CDR1 and CDR2 from the germline V gene are MNHNS and SASEGT.